This T cell receptor beta chain was retrieved from a study of blood T cell repertoires in COVID-19. Germline assignment: CDR1 SGHRS and CDR2 YFSETQ. This CDR3 comprises 18 residues. The J segment lost 8 bases and the V segment lost 4 bases, leaving 18 bases of the junction unmatched. Some clones are missing from TCRdb's copy, which holds only in-frame ones; the method was immunoSEQ multiplex PCR. Of about 240,000 clones listed, about 89% are singletons. This clonotype originated in a woman aged 25 to 39 who had recovered from COVID-19. The sample comprised PBMCs or T cells enriched from blood (not recorded which). The chain uses TRBV5-1 and TRBJ1-2; the match to TRBD1 covers 12 bases. CDR3 bases: TGCGCCAGCAGCCCCCCTGGGGGACAGGGGGCGTCCAGGGAAGGCTACACCTTC. Translating gives CASSPPGGQGASREGYTF. The complete variable domain, with remaining parts taken from reference TRBV5-1 and TRBJ1-2, reads KAGVTQTPRYLIKTRGQQVTLSCSPISGHRSVSWYQQTPGQGLQFLFEYFSETQRNKGNFPGRFSGRQFSNSRSEMNVSTLELGDSALYLCASSPPGGQGASREGYTFGSGTRLTVV.